Listed below are T cell receptor beta chains from one sample, sequenced in a study of follicular helper T cells after annual influenza vaccination. The assay was immunoSEQ multiplex PCR, and TCRdb's table has in-frame clones only and misses some. The sample has roughly 5,400 clones, roughly 85% seen once. The sequencing used CXCR5+ CD38- circulating T follicular helper cells from blood, collected on the day of influenza vaccination. Receptor source: an adult who received the influenza vaccine. The CDR3 runs from the conserved cysteine through the conserved F or W. The order of the fields is D gene, clone size, V gene, J gene, CDR3 DNA, CDR3 protein. A D gene is named only where the DNA matches it firmly. Only some rows state a clone size, as once, few, many or a class for expanded clones.

TRBD2	NA	TRBV5-1	TRBJ2-5	TGCGCCAGCAGCGATCAGGGAGGGAGGGCCCAAGAGACCCAGTACTTC	CASSDQGGRAQETQYF
NA	few	TRBV30	TRBJ1-5	TGTGCCTGGAGCTCGGGGGGGCCCCAGCATTTT	CAWSSGGPQHF
NA	NA	TRBV27	TRBJ2-1	TGTGCCAGCAGTTTATATCGCTCAAAGCATGGTGGTGAGCAGTTCTTC	CASSLYRSKHGGEQFF
TRBD1	once	TRBV5-1	TRBJ2-1	TGCGCCAGCAGCCTGGACAGGGGCTACAATGAGCAGTTCTTC	CASSLDRGYNEQFF
NA	NA	TRBV29-1	TRBJ1-5	TGCAGCGTTGGCCGGGACGGGGATCAGCCCCAGCATTTT	CSVGRDGDQPQHF
TRBD1	few	TRBV10-3	TRBJ1-2	TGTGCCATCAGTGGCACCAGGGGGGACTATGGCTACACCTTC	CAISGTRGDYGYTF
NA	NA	TRBV9	TRBJ2-7	TGTGCCAGCAGCGCCGGGAGTCAGTCCTACGAGCAGTACTTC	CASSAGSQSYEQYF
NA	NA	TRBV19	TRBJ2-7	TGTGCCAGTGGAACAGGGTATCCCTCCTACGAGCAGTACTTC	CASGTGYPSYEQYF
NA	NA	TRBV7-9	TRBJ2-3	TGTGCCAGCAGCCCATTATCCACAGATACGCAGTATTTT	CASSPLSTDTQYF
TRBD1	NA	TRBV19	TRBJ2-7	TGTGCCAGTAGGCCAGGGGGTGCCTACGAGCAGTACTTC	CASRPGGAYEQYF
TRBD1	NA	TRBV30	TRBJ1-4	TGTGCCTGGAGTGCCGGGACAGGGGGCGGGGGTGAAAAACTGTTTTTT	CAWSAGTGGGGEKLFF
TRBD2	NA	TRBV19	TRBJ2-2	TGTGCCAGTAGTAAAAGCGGGAGGAACACCGGGGAGCTGTTTTTT	CASSKSGRNTGELFF
NA	few	TRBV5-8	TRBJ1-5	TGTGCCAGCAGCTTCGCTGGTCAGGGCGGCAATCAGCCCCAGCATTTT	CASSFAGQGGNQPQHF
NA	few	TRBV19	TRBJ1-2	TGTGCCAGTAGTGGGAAAGCCTATGGCTACACCTTC	CASSGKAYGYTF
NA	NA	TRBV9	TRBJ2-7	TGTGCCAGCAGCGTAGCGGCGGTCTCCTACGAGCAGTACTTC	CASSVAAVSYEQYF
NA	NA	TRBV21-1	TRBJ1-4	TGTGCCAGCAGCAAAGAGGTTTCAGGGGCACTGTTTTTT	CASSKEVSGALFF
NA	NA	TRBV5-1	TRBJ2-3	TGCGCCAGCATTTCGGGGGCAGATACGCAGTATTTT	CASISGADTQYF
TRBD2	NA	TRBV4-2	TRBJ2-1	TGTGCCAGCAGCTCCACCATTAGGTCTAGCGGGAGGGGAAGTGAGCAGTTCTTC	CASSSTIRSSGRGSEQFF
NA	NA	TRBV5-4	TRBJ2-5	TGTGCCAGCAGCTTGGGACTAGGGCACCAAGAGACCCAGTACTTC	CASSLGLGHQETQYF
NA	NA	TRBV6-5	TRBJ1-2	TGTGCCAGCAGCTCCGGACGGATCTATGGCTACACCTTC	CASSSGRIYGYTF
TRBD2	NA	TRBV19	TRBJ2-5	TGTGCCAGTACCCTCCGCAGCGGGACCCAAGGGACCCAGTACTTC	CASTLRSGTQGTQYF
TRBD2	once	TRBV7-3	TRBJ2-1	TGTGCCAGCAGCCCCACCCTCTCCGGGACTAGCTCCTACAATGAGCAGTTCTTC	CASSPTLSGTSSYNEQFF
NA	NA	TRBV19	TRBJ1-4	TGTGCCAGTAGTATACAGCACTCCGCTAATGAAAAACTGTTTTTT	CASSIQHSANEKLFF
TRBD2	NA	TRBV5-1	TRBJ2-1	TGCGCCAGCAGCTGGACTAGAAATGAGCAGTTCTTC	CASSWTRNEQFF
TRBD1	NA	TRBV7-2	TRBJ2-3	TGTGCCAGCAGCTTAGTCGGGACAGCTAGCACAGATACGCAGTATTTT	CASSLVGTASTDTQYF
NA	once	TRBV7-2	TRBJ2-3	TGTGCCAGCAGCTATGGGGGCCACACAGATACGCAGTATTTT	CASSYGGHTDTQYF